These 32 T cell receptor beta chains originate from one sample sequenced in a study of lung T cells in sarcoidosis with Löfgren's syndrome. A single record per CDR3 protein comes from TCRdb applying MiXCR to the reads. The sample consists of tens of thousands of distinct CDR3 sequences, roughly 20% of them appearing once. Sequencing was carried out using CD4+ T cells from PBMCs. Receptors originate from a human donor with sarcoidosis (Löfgren's syndrome or another form), or a control subject (not recorded which).

To note about this clonotype: A read error may produce the germline difference seen at one junction end. V and J are TRBV20-1 and TRBJ1-4, with D maybe TRBD1 (5 bases). Germline-derived CDR1 and CDR2 are DFQATT and SNEGSKA (reference sequence). The CDR3 is 14 residues long. The CDR3 sequence is CSARAGTGNEKLLF. The CDR3 region has the DNA TGCAGTGCTAGAGCGGGGACCGGTAATGAAAAACTGCTTTTT.

This clonotype has only a few counts. The chain has TRBV7-9 and TRBJ2-2, with TRBD1 identical over 7 bases. V lost 3 bases and J lost 9; bases outside the gene matches: 10. This CDR3 is built from 15 residues. Looked up from germline, CDR1 is SEHNR and CDR2 is FQNEAQ (reference sequence). The CDR3 coding sequence is TGTGCCAGCAGCTTGGGACAGCTAAGGACCTGGGAGCTGTTTTTT. Translating it yields CASSLGQLRTWELFF.

Many counts were recorded for this clonotype. V usage is TRBV20-1 and J usage is TRBJ2-2, with D maybe TRBD2 (5 bases). Between the trimmed V and J ends, which lost 3 bases and 3 bases, there was a span of 11 bases. Germline loops: CDR1 DFQATT, CDR2 SNEGSKA (reference sequence). The CDR3 has 14 amino acids. CDR3 nucleotides: TGCAGTGCTAGCGGGGAGTACTACACCGGGGAGCTGTTTTTT. This sequence encodes CSASGEYYTGELFF.

Turning to this clonotype: A single base separates this from a much larger clone, so it may be a read error. V usage is TRBV20-1 and J usage is TRBJ2-5; TRBD2 matches at 14 bases. Germline CDR1 DFQATT, CDR2 SNEGSKA (reference sequence). V gave up 5 bases and J gave up 4 bases; unmatched junction bases: 9. The CDR3 spans 16 residues. The CDR3 region is CSAGGTSGSTSETQYF. The CDR3 DNA reads as TGCAGTGCTGGGGGGACTAGCGGGAGTACTTCAGAGACCCAGTACTTC.

This clonotype was picked up one time. A much more abundant neighbour one base away suggests this may be a read error. The CDR3 bases are TGCAGTGCTAGAGGGAGGCAAATTGCGAACACCGGGGAGCTGTTTTTT. Protein product: CSARGRQIANTGELFF. The rearrangement joins TRBV20-1 to TRBJ2-2; TRBD2 might be the D (5 bases). Germline loops: CDR1 DFQATT, CDR2 SNEGSKA (reference sequence). This CDR3 spans 16 amino acids. Trimming stripped 1 base from V and 0 bases from J, with 12 bases between.

This clonotype was seen repeatedly, ten times or more. The V call is TRBV6-1, the J call TRBJ2-2; unclear D gene. Germline V gene sequence: CDR1 MNHNS, CDR2 SASEGT. Trimming pared 11 bases from V and 0 bases from J, leaving 10 bases between. The length of the CDR3 is 13 residues. CDR3 region: CALWAANTGELFF. The CDR3 DNA is TGTGCCCTCTGGGCCGCGAACACCGGGGAGCTGTTTTTT.

On this clonotype itself: A read error may be the cause here, since a much bigger clone is one base away. The rearrangement joins TRBV2 to TRBJ1-1; D remains unclear. With 10 bases removed from V and 1 base from J, the gap between germline ends came to 16 bases. CDR1 and CDR2 (germline): SNHLY, FYNNEI. CDR3 size: 14 residues. The CDR3 loop reads CATLYSEKNTEAFF. CDR3 nucleotides: TGTGCCACACTGTACAGTGAGAAGAACACTGAAGCTTTCTTT.

This clonotype was recorded at least ten times. The chain combines TRBV6-1 with TRBJ1-6; tentatively, D is TRBD1 (5 bases). The CDR3 runs to 14 residues. CDR1 and CDR2 (germline): MNHNS, SASEGT. V lost 7 bases and J 6 bases, leaving 13 bases between the germline ends. The CDR3 loop reads CASTPRRGNSPLHF. CDR3 nucleotides: TGTGCCAGCACCCCCCGAAGGGGTAATTCACCCCTCCACTTT.

This clonotype was seen ten or more times. J is TRBJ2-3 and V is TRBV27; 9 nucleotides agree with TRBD2. Germline V gene lookup returns CDR1 MNHEY and CDR2 SMNVEV (reference sequence). V lost 3 bases to trimming and J lost 5 bases; unmatched junction nucleotides: 15. The CDR3 extends over 18 amino acids. This chain's CDR3 is CASSFILAGSGGEDTQYF. The CDR3 DNA sequence: TGTGCCAGCAGTTTTATCCTAGCGGGATCGGGTGGGGAAGATACGCAGTATTTT.

This clonotype was found many times. The chain uses TRBV6-6 and TRBJ2-7; possibly TRBD1 or TRBD2 for D (5 bases each). This CDR3 is built from 16 residues. Germline CDR1 reads MNHNY; CDR2 reads SVGAGI (reference sequence). V shed 1 base and J shed 3 bases, with 16 bases lying between them. CDR3 sequence reads: CASSYLSGDGGYEQYF. CDR3 DNA sequence: TGTGCCAGCAGTTACTTATCCGGGGACGGCGGCTACGAGCAGTACTTC.

This clonotype was observed a handful of times. The V and J genes are TRBV7-9 and TRBJ1-3; D ambiguous. Germline values: CDR1 SEHNR, CDR2 FQNEAQ (reference sequence). The CDR3 is made up of 15 amino acids. With 1 base removed from V and 0 bases from J, the gap between germline ends came to 7 bases. CDR3 in amino acids: CASSLGAVSGNTIYF. The CDR3 nucleotides read TGTGCCAGCAGCTTAGGGGCAGTCTCTGGAAACACCATATATTTT.

CDR3 residues: CAIRGTGGSGYTF. For the CDR3, the DNA is TGTGCCATCAGGGGGACAGGGGGCTCTGGCTACACCTTC. This chain uses TRBV10-3 with TRBJ1-2; 12 nucleotides agree with TRBD1. This CDR3 comprises 13 residues. The germline V gene encodes CDR1 ENHRY and CDR2 SYGVKD. After removal of 6 bases from V and 7 bases from J, the junction contained 3 bases not matched to a gene.

Many counts were recorded for this clonotype. This chain uses TRBV7-9 with TRBJ2-1; D might be TRBD1 (5 bases). The CDR3 extends over 13 amino acids. CDR1 and CDR2 (germline): SEHNR, FQNEAQ (reference sequence). With 8 bases removed from V and 4 bases from J, the gap between germline ends came to 12 bases. The CDR3 loop is CASRYQGYNEQFF. The CDR3 DNA sequence: TGTGCCAGCCGCTACCAGGGTTACAATGAGCAGTTCTTC.

V and J are TRBV25-1 and TRBJ1-2; 10 nucleotides agree with TRBD1. Germline lookup yields CDR1 MGHDK and CDR2 SYGVNS. The ends lost 5 bases at V and 8 bases at J; junction bases unmatched: 11. The CDR3 is made up of 15 amino acids. The CDR3 DNA reads as TGTGCCAGCAGTCATATGGACAGGGGGACAGGGGGCTACACCTTC. Residues: CASSHMDRGTGGYTF.

The sample holds many counts of this clonotype. For the CDR3, the DNA is TGTGCCAGCAGTTACTTGGACGATAGGGGTGGCTACACCTTC. It yields the protein CASSYLDDRGGYTF. The V gene is TRBV6-6, the J gene TRBJ1-2; D may be TRBD1 (5 bases). There are 14 residues in the CDR3. Looked up from germline, CDR1 is MNHNY and CDR2 is SVGAGI (reference sequence). V was cut by 1 base and J by 7 bases, with 13 bases left in between.

This chain connects TRBV9 to TRBJ2-1, with 9 bases identical to TRBD2. The germline CDR1 and CDR2 sequences are SGDLS and YYNGEE. The CDR3 contains 17 residues. After removal of 0 bases from V and 1 base from J, the junction contained 5 bases not matched to a gene. In DNA, the CDR3 is TGTGCCAGCAGCGTAGGGCTAGCGGGGAAGTCCTACAATGAGCAGTTCTTC. It specifies CASSVGLAGKSYNEQFF. The full variable domain, its missing parts supplied by reference TRBV9 and TRBJ2-1, is DSGVTQTPKHLITATGQRVTLRCSPRSGDLSVYWYQQSLDQGLQFLIQYYNGEERAKGNILERFSAQQFPDLHSELNLSSLELGDSALYFCASSVGLAGKSYNEQFFGPGTRLTVL.

This clonotype was counted at least ten times. The chain carries TRBV28 and TRBJ2-3, with TRBD1 identical over 7 bases. The CDR3 length is 13 residues. Germline V CDR1 and CDR2: MDHEN, SYDVKM. After removal of 5 bases from V and 6 bases from J, the junction contained 5 bases not matched to a gene. As DNA, the CDR3 is TGTGCCAGCAGTGAGGGGGCCGTGGATACGCAGTATTTT. It specifies CASSEGAVDTQYF.

Notes on this clonotype: Germline is not matched at one junction end, which may reflect a read error. The V call is TRBV10-3, the J call TRBJ2-3; the match to TRBD2 covers 10 bases. The CDR3 extends over 16 amino acids. Germline V lookup: CDR1 ENHRY, CDR2 SYGVKD. CDR3 loop: CASSERAGGFTDTQYF. In DNA, the CDR3 is TGTGCCAGCAGTGAGAGAGCGGGAGGGTTCACAGATACGCAGTATTTT.

In its sample, this clonotype was seen many times. The rearrangement joins TRBV20-1 to TRBJ1-1; no clear D. CDR1 and CDR2 from the germline V gene are DFQATT and SNEGSKA (reference sequence). The CDR3 is 14 residues long. V shed 2 bases and J shed 0 bases, with 10 bases lying between them. CDR3 protein: CSARPGSLNTEAFF. The CDR3 DNA reads TGCAGTGCTAGACCCGGGTCGTTGAACACTGAAGCTTTCTTT.

This chain joins TRBV24-1 and TRBJ2-1, with a tentative D call TRBD1 (6 bases). V shed 9 bases and J shed 5 bases, with 16 bases lying between them. Germline CDR1 is KGHDR and CDR2 is SFDVKD. The CDR3 sequence is 14 residues long. CDR3 loop: CATHHGAGDNEQFF. The CDR3 DNA is TGTGCCACCCACCATGGAGCAGGGGACAATGAGCAGTTCTTC.

There are a few counts of this clonotype. The chain combines TRBV5-1 with TRBJ2-5; no clear D gene. Germline V CDR1 and CDR2: SGHRS, YFSETQ. The CDR3 is 14 amino acids. Trimming took 2 bases from V and 0 from J, leaving 8 bases between them. The DNA of the CDR3 is TGCGCCAGCAGCTTTGTTACTTACCAAGAGACCCAGTACTTC. Its protein is CASSFVTYQETQYF.

This clonotype was observed at least ten times. The chain uses TRBV10-3 and TRBJ1-4; 11 bases map to TRBD1. V was pared by 6 bases and J by 4 bases, with 4 bases of the junction left unmatched. The CDR3 has 15 residues. Germline CDR1 is ENHRY and CDR2 is SYGVKD. Written as DNA, the CDR3 is TGTGCCATCAGGAGGACAGGGGGCAATAATGAAAAACTGTTTTTT. It encodes CAIRRTGGNNEKLFF.

This clonotype was recorded many times. The chain has TRBV19 and TRBJ2-1; the D gene is possibly TRBD1 (6 bases). This CDR3 has 20 residues. Looked up from germline, CDR1 is LNHDA and CDR2 is SQIVND (reference sequence). V shed 2 bases and J shed 1 base, with 24 bases lying between them. The DNA of the CDR3 is TGTGCCAGTAGTATACCTCGTATGAGGGGACAACTCGTGTCCTACAATGAGCAGTTCTTC. As protein: CASSIPRMRGQLVSYNEQFF.

This clonotype was recorded a few times. The V and J genes are TRBV5-1 and TRBJ2-3; 9 nucleotides line up with TRBD2. This CDR3 comprises 16 residues. Trimming cost V 4 bases and J 0 bases; bases outside gene matches: 6. In germline, CDR1 is SGHRS, CDR2 YFSETQ. The CDR3 region has the DNA TGCGCCAGCAGCGAATTAGCGGGGGCTAGCACAGATACGCAGTATTTT. Protein sequence: CASSELAGASTDTQYF.

This clonotype has ten or more counts. The chain joins TRBV7-2 to TRBJ2-3; the match to TRBD2 covers 8 bases. V dropped 1 base and J dropped 10; count of bases not matched to a gene: 10. This CDR3 has 15 amino acids. CDR1 and CDR2 (germline): SGHTA, FQGNSA. The CDR3 nucleotides read TGTGCCAGCAGCTTAGGCTTAGCGGGAAGCTCCCCGCAGTATTTT. This sequence encodes CASSLGLAGSSPQYF.

The chain links TRBV18 to TRBJ1-1; D perhaps matches TRBD1 (5 bases). CDR3 length: 15 residues. The V end was cut by 2 bases, the J end by 0 bases, with 10 bases between. Germline CDR1 KGHSH, CDR2 LQKENI. Here the CDR3 DNA reads TGTGCCAGCTCACCAAAGGCAGGGATGAACACTGAAGCTTTCTTT. It yields the protein CASSPKAGMNTEAFF.

CDR3 nucleotide sequence: TGTGCCAGCAAACAGGAGTCTAATTCACCCCTCCACTTT. This sequence encodes CASKQESNSPLHF. J is TRBJ1-6 and V is TRBV2, with D perhaps TRBD1 (5 bases). Looked up from germline, CDR1 is SNHLY and CDR2 is FYNNEI. The CDR3 runs to 13 residues. V was clipped by 7 bases and J by 6 bases, with 10 bases between them.

This clonotype was detected a few times. This may come from a read error, since a much larger clone is one base off. The rearrangement uses TRBV20-1 and TRBJ2-1, with 12 bases lining up with TRBD2. Germline V gene lookup returns CDR1 DFQATT and CDR2 SNEGSKA (reference sequence). The CDR3 is 15 amino acids. In DNA form, the CDR3 reads TGCAGTGCTATGAGAGGGCGGACTAGCGGGGTTCAGCAGCTCTTC. Its protein is CSAMRGRTSGVQQLF.

This clonotype was recorded a few times. The chain recombines TRBV29-1 with TRBJ2-1; D might be TRBD1 or TRBD2, each matching 5 bases. Deletions cut 5 bases from V and 4 bases from J, with 21 bases between. Germline CDR1 reads SQVTM; CDR2 reads ANQGSEA. The CDR3 contains 16 residues. CDR3 nucleotides: TGCAGCGTTAACATCTTGGGACCGACGATTTACAATGAGCAGTTCTTC. Translation: CSVNILGPTIYNEQFF.

Ten or more counts support this clonotype. The chain is built from TRBV20-1 and TRBJ2-7; D uncertain. With 1 base removed from V and 4 bases from J, the gap between germline ends came to 11 bases. The germline CDR1 and CDR2 sequences are DFQATT and SNEGSKA (reference sequence). This CDR3 contains 13 residues. The CDR3 nucleotides are TGCAGTGCTAGAGTTGGGATTCTGTACGAGCAGTACGTC. This encodes CSARVGILYEQYV.

V usage is TRBV19 and J usage is TRBJ1-4, with D uncertain. The ends were cut back, 3 bases at V and 6 bases at J, with 11 bases in the middle. The CDR3 contains 14 residues. Germline V gives CDR1 LNHDA, CDR2 SQIVND (reference sequence). The CDR3 sequence: CASSIGQVDEKLFF. The CDR3 nucleotides are TGTGCCAGTAGTATCGGGCAGGTGGATGAAAAACTGTTTTTT.

For this clonotype: A read error may produce the germline difference seen at one junction end. The chain joins TRBV3-1 to TRBJ1-6, with TRBD1 as a possible D gene (5 bases). The V gene's germline CDR1 is LGHDT and CDR2 YNNKEL (reference sequence). The length of the CDR3 is 14 residues. The CDR3 reads CASSPTPGGSPFHF. The CDR3 nucleotides read TGTGCCAGCAGCCCGACCCCTGGGGGTTCACCCTTCCACTTT.